One and the same sample provided the 29 T cell receptor beta chains below, sequenced in a study of cytomegalovirus exposure and HLA in healthy donors. 60 Vbeta and 13 Jbeta primers were used in PCR. Measured with immunoSEQ multiplex PCR; TCRdb has only the in-frame clones, and not every one. This sample yields about 130,000 clones, of which 75% to 85% are seen a single time; 1% belongs to the top ten. The material sequenced was PBMCs. These receptors originate from a man aged 40-49 years in good health and CMV-seronegative.

The chain carries TRBV18 and TRBJ2-7, with 10 positions matching TRBD1. Trimming at V came to 6 bases and at J to 4 bases, leaving 3 bases not matched to a gene. This CDR3 has 13 amino acids. Germline V gene data show CDR1 as KGHSH and CDR2 as LQKENI. CDR3 DNA: TGTGCCAGCTCTATGGACAGGGGGTACGAGCAGTACTTC. Translating it yields CASSMDRGYEQYF.

This clone was detected a few times. The chain combines TRBV21-1 with TRBJ2-2; TRBD2, the D gene given by the table, was not confirmed from the DNA. TRBV21-1 is a listed pseudogene. The CDR3 loop spans 15 amino acids. The CDR3 DNA reads as TGTGCCAGCATCGCGGACGGACTAAACACCGGGGAGCTGTTTTTT. This encodes CASIADGLNTGELFF.

This sequence joins TRBV28 and TRBJ2-7, with D hard to call. The V gene's germline CDR1 is MDHEN and CDR2 SYDVKM. The CDR3 has 12 residues. V lost 3 bases, J lost 10 bases, and 13 bases lay in between. The CDR3 DNA follows: TGTGCCAGCAGTTTTATGGCGGCAATACAGTACTTC. Residues: CASSFMAAIQYF.

This rearrangement joins TRBV6-1 to TRBJ2-5; D perhaps matches TRBD2 (5 bases). CDR3 size: 14 residues. From germline, CDR1 is MNHNS and CDR2 SASEGT. Deletions cut 5 bases from V and 5 bases from J, with 15 bases between. Here the CDR3 DNA reads TGTGCCAGCAGTTCCCTTGCGGGCACGGAGACCCAGTACTTC. Protein sequence: CASSSLAGTETQYF.

The J gene is TRBJ2-1, the V gene TRBV27, with 8 positions matching TRBD1. This CDR3 has 16 amino acids. The junction had 5 bases not matched to a gene; V was cut back by 2 bases and J by 2 bases. From germline, CDR1 is MNHEY and CDR2 SMNVEV (reference sequence). The CDR3 here is CASSLTGQGPYNEQFF. The CDR3 DNA follows: TGTGCCAGCAGTTTAACTGGACAGGGACCCTACAATGAGCAGTTCTTC.

The J gene is TRBJ1-2, the V gene TRBV6-6; tentative D call: TRBD1 (5 bases). The CDR3 consists of 13 residues. V was shortened by 0 bases and J by 6 bases, with 8 bases between the two germline ends. CDR1 is MNHNY and CDR2 is SVGAGI in the germline V gene (reference sequence). The CDR3 loop reads CASSYSTEDGYTF. CDR3 nucleotides: TGTGCCAGCAGTTACTCGACAGAAGATGGCTACACCTTC.

The gene calls are TRBV19 and TRBJ2-2; 9 positions agree with TRBD2. This CDR3 spans 23 amino acids. Germline CDR1 reads LNHDA; CDR2 reads SQIVND (reference sequence). V was clipped by 9 bases and J by 0 bases; unmatched bases: 29. CDR3: CARFHFKSRKEAGGATNTGELFF. The CDR3 DNA sequence: TGTGCCAGATTCCATTTCAAGTCCCGAAAAGAAGCGGGAGGAGCAACGAACACCGGGGAGCTGTTTTTT.

CDR3 sequence: CAARQYENTEAFF. DNA for the CDR3: TGTGCCGCCAGACAGTATGAGAACACTGAAGCTTTCTTT. V and J are TRBV5-4 and TRBJ1-1, with D perhaps matching TRBD1 (5 bases). The CDR3 spans 13 residues. Per the germline V gene, CDR1 is SGHNT and CDR2 is YYREEE (reference sequence). With 10 bases removed from V and 1 base from J, the gap between germline ends came to 14 bases.

This sequence joins TRBV5-6 and TRBJ2-1; 12 positions agree with TRBD2. The CDR3 consists of 18 residues. Germline lookup yields CDR1 SGHDT and CDR2 YYEEEE. Trimming at V came to 0 bases and at J to 2 bases, leaving 6 bases not matched to a gene. CDR3 sequence reads: CASSLVASGRAAYNEQFF. The CDR3 bases are TGTGCCAGCAGCTTGGTGGCTAGCGGGAGGGCCGCCTACAATGAGCAGTTCTTC.

The chain carries TRBV18 and TRBJ2-1, with D possibly TRBD1 on 6 matching bases. The CDR3 totals 12 residues. Germline loops: CDR1 KGHSH, CDR2 LQKENI. Deletions cut 8 bases from V and 8 bases from J, with 13 bases between. CDR3 residues: CASEQGWDEQFF. The CDR3 nucleotides read TGTGCCAGCGAACAGGGTTGGGATGAGCAGTTCTTC.

V usage is TRBV2 and J usage is TRBJ2-3; 8 nucleotides agree with TRBD2. Per germline, CDR1 SNHLY and CDR2 FYNNEI. V shed 7 bases, J shed 2 bases, and the junction held 11 bases outside the gene matches. This CDR3 region has 16 residues. CDR3 sequence: CASTRGSSGFTDTQYF. The CDR3 bases are TGTGCCAGCACCAGAGGGTCTAGCGGGTTCACAGATACGCAGTATTTT.

This rearrangement joins TRBV30 to TRBJ1-1; possibly TRBD1 for D (6 bases). The CDR3 contains 12 residues. Germline CDR1 is GTSNPN and CDR2 is SVGIG (reference sequence). Trimming took 5 bases from V and 5 from J, leaving 12 bases between them. The chain's CDR3 is CAWEQGQTEAFF. In nucleotides, the CDR3 is TGTGCCTGGGAACAGGGTCAGACTGAAGCTTTCTTT.

The V and J genes are TRBV29-1 and TRBJ1-1, with a tentative D call TRBD1 (5 bases). CDR1 is SQVTM and CDR2 is ANQGSEA in the germline V gene. V gave up 6 bases and J gave up 0 bases, with 20 bases separating them. There are 16 residues in the CDR3. CDR3: CSVDGSPGGMNTEAFF. The CDR3 DNA reads as TGCAGCGTCGACGGCAGTCCGGGGGGTATGAACACTGAAGCTTTCTTT.

This clone has a single count. The chain carries TRBV20-1 and TRBJ2-1, with a weak D call TRBD2 (5 bases). V was shortened by 5 bases and J by 12 bases, with 11 bases between the two germline ends. This CDR3 spans 10 amino acids. Germline V gives CDR1 DFQATT, CDR2 SNEGSKA (reference sequence). The CDR3 sequence is CSARDYLQFF. CDR3 in DNA: TGCAGTGCTCGGGATTATTTGCAGTTCTTC.

The chain combines TRBV29-1 with TRBJ1-2, with a weak D call TRBD1 (5 bases). The V end lost 6 bases, the J end lost 4 bases, and 12 bases lay between the germline ends. Germline V gene sequence: CDR1 SQVTM, CDR2 ANQGSEA. The CDR3 contains 12 residues. CDR3 amino acids: CSVGDGGYGYTF. In DNA form, the CDR3 reads TGCAGCGTAGGGGACGGGGGCTATGGCTACACCTTC.

The chain uses TRBV7-9 and TRBJ1-4; 8 bases line up with TRBD1. V was clipped by 4 bases and J by 4 bases; unmatched bases: 2. This CDR3 spans 14 amino acids. Germline V CDR1 and CDR2: SEHNR, FQNEAQ (reference sequence). The CDR3 loop is CASSSDRDNEKLFF. Here the CDR3 DNA reads TGTGCCAGCAGCTCGGACAGGGATAATGAAAAACTGTTTTTT.

The chain uses TRBV18 and TRBJ2-5; D gene ambiguous. The V end was cut by 3 bases, the J end by 2 bases, with 7 bases between. CDR1 is KGHSH and CDR2 is LQKENI in the germline V gene. The CDR3 covers 13 residues. The CDR3 here is CASSPGRQETQYF. Here the CDR3 DNA reads TGTGCCAGCTCACCTGGCAGACAAGAGACCCAGTACTTC.

CDR3 sequence (DNA): TGCAGCGCCCCCAAAGGTAGCCCGAACTATGGCTACACCTTC. Translating gives CSAPKGSPNYGYTF. The chain combines TRBV29-1 with TRBJ1-2; no firm D call. Germline lookup yields CDR1 SQVTM and CDR2 ANQGSEA. This CDR3 is 14 amino acids long. Trimming cost V 7 bases and J 2 bases, with 17 bases left between them. The full variable domain, its missing parts supplied by reference TRBV29-1 and TRBJ1-2, is SAVISQKPSRDICQRGTSLTIQCQVDSQVTMMFWYRQQPGQSLTLIATANQGSEATYESGFVIDKFPISRPNLTFSTLTVSNMSPEDSSIYLCSAPKGSPNYGYTFGSGTRLTVV.

This chain connects TRBV18 to TRBJ1-1; 11 bases map to TRBD1. There are 16 residues in the CDR3. Unmatched junction bases numbered 11, after V lost 4 bases and J lost 7 bases. Germline CDR1 and CDR2: KGHSH and LQKENI. The CDR3 sequence: CASSLTGQGVMREAFF. CDR3 nucleotides: TGTGCCAGCTCACTAACGGGACAGGGGGTAATGCGTGAAGCTTTCTTT. The entire variable domain, with the rest obtained from reference TRBV18 and TRBJ1-1, is as follows: NAGVMQNPRHLVRRRGQEARLRCSPMKGHSHVYWYRQLPEEGLKFMVYLQKENIIDESGMPKERFSAEFPKEGPSILRIQQVVRGDSAAYFCASSLTGQGVMREAFFGQGTRLTVV.

The chain has TRBV7-2 and TRBJ2-3, with 12 nucleotides matching TRBD2. Per germline, CDR1 SGHTA and CDR2 FQGNSA. V was clipped by 5 bases and J by 10 bases; unmatched bases: 7. The CDR3 runs 14 residues. This chain's CDR3 is CASSATSGGVAQYF. The CDR3 nucleotides read TGTGCCAGCAGCGCGACTAGCGGGGGAGTGGCGCAGTATTTT.

The CDR3 DNA reads as TGTGCCAGTAATTTACAGGGGCGGCCCCAGCATTTT. It is translated as CASNLQGRPQHF. The genes are TRBV19 and TRBJ1-5; TRBD1 matches 7 bases. The CDR3 has 12 residues. With 7 bases clipped from V and 9 bases from J, the junction kept 6 bases outside the gene matches. CDR1 and CDR2 (germline): LNHDA, SQIVND (reference sequence).

This clone was detected only a few times. The rearrangement links TRBV5-1 to TRBJ2-7; 9 bases are a match to TRBD1. The ends lost 0 bases at V and 6 bases at J; junction bases unmatched: 4. Germline-derived CDR1 and CDR2 are SGHRS and YFSETQ. CDR3 length: 14 residues. DNA for the CDR3: TGCGCCAGCAGCTTGGTGGGACAGGGAGCCGAGCAGTACTTC. It specifies CASSLVGQGAEQYF.

V usage is TRBV21-1 and J usage is TRBJ1-3. TRBV21-1 is an annotated pseudogene. There are 16 residues in the CDR3. CDR3 residues: CASSKEGPGRENTIYF. The CDR3 DNA follows: TGTGCCAGCAGCAAAGAAGGTCCGGGGAGGGAAAACACCATATATTTT.

The V gene is TRBV5-1, the J gene TRBJ2-2, with a tentative D call TRBD2 (5 bases). V lost 1 base and J 7 bases, leaving 8 bases between the germline ends. Per the germline V gene, CDR1 is SGHRS and CDR2 is YFSETQ. The CDR3 is 13 residues long. The CDR3 nucleotides are TGCGCCAGCAGCTTGCGGGGTTACGGGGAGCTGTTTTTT. Translated: CASSLRGYGELFF. The variable domain in full, completed from reference TRBV5-1 and TRBJ2-2, reads KAGVTQTPRYLIKTRGQQVTLSCSPISGHRSVSWYQQTPGQGLQFLFEYFSETQRNKGNFPGRFSGRQFSNSRSEMNVSTLELGDSALYLCASSLRGYGELFFGEGSRLTVL.

The V gene is TRBV6-1, the J gene TRBJ2-1; D remains ambiguous. The V end lost 7 bases, the J end lost 7 bases, and 14 bases lay between the germline ends. Germline CDR1 MNHNS, CDR2 SASEGT. This CDR3 contains 13 residues. CDR3 nucleotides: TGTGCCAGCATCCCCGGTACTTGGAATGAGCAGTTCTTC. Residues: CASIPGTWNEQFF.

The chain joins TRBV18 to TRBJ2-2; 8 bases agree with TRBD1. The germline V gene encodes CDR1 KGHSH and CDR2 LQKENI. V was pared by 5 bases and J by 4 bases, with 6 bases of the junction left unmatched. The CDR3 consists of 15 residues. Here the CDR3 reads CASSESGQVTGELFF. The CDR3 nucleotides read TGTGCCAGCTCAGAGTCGGGACAGGTCACCGGGGAGCTGTTTTTT.

This chain joins TRBV5-4 and TRBJ2-2, with a weak D call TRBD1 (6 bases). CDR1 and CDR2 (germline): SGHNT, YYREEE (reference sequence). This CDR3 region has 14 residues. V was shortened by 4 bases and J by 4 bases, with 11 bases between the two germline ends. The CDR3 DNA is TGTGCCAGCAGCCCGGACAGCAGCACCGGGGAGCTGTTTTTT. Protein sequence: CASSPDSSTGELFF.

This clone was seen more than once but under ten times. V gene TRBV2 combines with J gene TRBJ2-1, with 10 positions matching TRBD1. V was pared by 7 bases and J by 9 bases, with 9 bases of the junction left unmatched. The CDR3 is 14 amino acids. From germline, CDR1 is SNHLY and CDR2 FYNNEI. The CDR3 loop is CASTYLDRGFEQFF. CDR3 DNA sequence: TGTGCCAGCACTTATCTGGACAGGGGGTTTGAGCAGTTCTTC.

The rearrangement joins TRBV6-5 to TRBJ1-2; 8 bases are shared with TRBD1. The V gene end was trimmed by 6 bases and the J gene end by 4 bases; junction bases not matched to a gene: 4. CDR1 and CDR2 (germline): MNHEY, SVGAGI. This CDR3 spans 13 amino acids. The CDR3 DNA follows: TGTGCCAGCAGGACAGGGGCCTTCTATGGCTACACCTTC. Residues: CASRTGAFYGYTF.